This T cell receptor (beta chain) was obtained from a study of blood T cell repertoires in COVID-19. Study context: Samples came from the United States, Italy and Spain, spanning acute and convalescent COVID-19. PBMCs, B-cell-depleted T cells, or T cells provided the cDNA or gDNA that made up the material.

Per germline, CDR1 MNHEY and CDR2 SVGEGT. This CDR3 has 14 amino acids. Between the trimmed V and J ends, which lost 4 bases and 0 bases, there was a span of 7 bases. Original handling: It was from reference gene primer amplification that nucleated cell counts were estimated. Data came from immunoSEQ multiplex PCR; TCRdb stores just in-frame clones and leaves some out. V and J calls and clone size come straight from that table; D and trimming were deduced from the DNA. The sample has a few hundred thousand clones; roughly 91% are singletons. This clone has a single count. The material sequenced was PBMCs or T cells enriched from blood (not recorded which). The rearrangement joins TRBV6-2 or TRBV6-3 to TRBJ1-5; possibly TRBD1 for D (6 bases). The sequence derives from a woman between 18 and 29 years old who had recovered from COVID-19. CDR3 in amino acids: CASSSGASNQPQHF. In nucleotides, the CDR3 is TGTGCCAGCAGTTCAGGGGCTAGCAATCAGCCCCAGCATTTT.